Below are 24 T cell receptor beta chains sequenced from a single sample in a study of cytomegalovirus exposure and HLA in healthy donors. This PCR relied on a set of 60 Vbeta primers and 13 Jbeta primers. Data came from immunoSEQ multiplex PCR; TCRdb stores just in-frame clones and leaves some out. The sample holds about 130,000 clones, over 75% seen once. Sequenced: PBMCs. The receptors originated from a man aged 18 to 30 in good health and CMV-seropositive.

V and J are TRBV5-1 and TRBJ2-7; TRBD1 aligns across 7 bases. CDR3 length: 12 residues. The trim removed 4 bases at V and 7 bases at J, leaving 5 bases unmatched. Per the germline V gene, CDR1 is SGHRS and CDR2 is YFSETQ. In DNA, the CDR3 is TGCGCCAGCAGCCGTGACAGGGAGGAGCAGTACTTC. It specifies CASSRDREEQYF.

The CDR3 nucleotides are TGTGCCAGTAGGCAGGGGGCTTGGGGCTACACCTTC. Translating gives CASRQGAWGYTF. The genes are TRBV19 and TRBJ1-2; 8 bases are a match to TRBD1. With 6 bases clipped from V and 8 bases from J, the junction kept 5 bases outside the gene matches. The germline V gene has CDR1 LNHDA and CDR2 SQIVND (reference sequence). CDR3 size: 12 residues.

This clone was detected a few times. This chain links TRBV30 with TRBJ2-3; D perhaps matches TRBD1 (6 bases). The CDR3 is 19 residues long. Germline V gene data show CDR1 as GTSNPN and CDR2 as SVGIG (reference sequence). V dropped 0 bases and J dropped 2 bases, with 24 bases sitting between them. CDR3 loop: CAWSVRGLRDPGDTDTQYF. The CDR3 coding sequence is TGTGCCTGGAGTGTACGCGGGTTACGGGACCCAGGGGACACAGATACGCAGTATTTT.

V gene TRBV7-5 combines with J gene TRBJ1-5; the DNA was not compared with TRBD1, the D call given in the table. TRBV7-5 is a documented pseudogene. The CDR3 extends over 16 amino acids. The DNA for the CDR3 is TGTGCCAGAAGCACCTATCAGGGGGTGAGCAATCAGCCCCAGCATTTT. This gives the protein CARSTYQGVSNQPQHF.

Regarding this clone: Sequence at one end of the junction differs from germline and may be a read error. The genes are TRBV27 and TRBJ2-2; D perhaps matches TRBD1 (6 bases). Germline V gives CDR1 MNHEY, CDR2 SMNVEV (reference sequence). The CDR3 totals 14 residues. CDR3 region: CASRRQGDTEELFF. The CDR3 region has the DNA TGTGCCAGCAGAAGGCAAGGGGACACCGAGGAGCTGTTTTTT.

The CDR3 is CASSIGTSGSLGQFF. CDR3 in DNA: TGCGCCAGCAGCATCGGGACTAGCGGGAGTTTAGGGCAGTTCTTC. The V gene is TRBV4-1, the J gene TRBJ2-1, with TRBD2 matching 14 bases. Germline lookup yields CDR1 MGHRA and CDR2 YSYEKL. The CDR3 length is 15 residues. V lost 5 bases to trimming and J lost 12 bases; unmatched junction nucleotides: 9.

DNA of the CDR3: TGTGCCAGCAGCTTACCTACAGGGGCCGTGGGTTCACCCCTCCACTTT. The encoded protein is CASSLPTGAVGSPLHF. V is TRBV11-2 and J is TRBJ1-6, with 7 bases identical to TRBD1. The CDR3 spans 16 residues. Germline values: CDR1 SGHAT, CDR2 FQNNGV. After removal of 2 bases from V and 9 bases from J, the junction contained 10 bases not matched to a gene.

The chain uses TRBV2 and TRBJ1-1; D is ambiguous. CDR3 size: 12 residues. Between the trimmed V and J ends, which lost 2 bases and 7 bases, there was a span of 8 bases. The germline V gene has CDR1 SNHLY and CDR2 FYNNEI. The CDR3 spells CASSESQFEAFF. The CDR3 nucleotides are TGTGCCAGCAGTGAATCCCAGTTTGAAGCTTTCTTT.

J is TRBJ1-1 and V is TRBV2; weak D call: TRBD1 (5 bases). Germline CDR1 and CDR2: SNHLY and FYNNEI. Trimming removed 6 bases from V and 0 bases from J, with 8 bases in between. The CDR3 contains 13 residues. The CDR3 region has the DNA TGTGCCAGCAGGAACAGGTTGAACACTGAAGCTTTCTTT. It encodes CASRNRLNTEAFF. Full variable domain (remainder filled in from reference TRBV2 and TRBJ1-1): EPEVTQTPSHQVTQMGQEVILRCVPISNHLYFYWYRQILGQKVEFLVSFYNNEISEKSEIFDDQFSVERPDGSNFTLKIRSTKLEDSAMYFCASRNRLNTEAFFGQGTRLTVV.

The chain carries TRBV6-5 and TRBJ2-5; TRBD1 aligns across 12 bases. There are 15 residues in the CDR3. Unmatched junction bases numbered 6, after V lost 5 bases and J lost 5 bases. Germline lookup yields CDR1 MNHEY and CDR2 SVGAGI. Here the CDR3 DNA reads TGTGCCAGCAGTCGTTCCGGGACAGGGGGCGAGACCCAGTACTTC. Translation: CASSRSGTGGETQYF.

The CDR3 here is CASSYNGQLNYGYTF. CDR3 sequence (DNA): TGTGCCAGCAGCTACAACGGACAGCTCAACTATGGCTACACCTTC. The chain couples TRBV7-8 to TRBJ1-2; a weak D match, TRBD1 (6 bases). Germline V gene data show CDR1 as SGHVS and CDR2 as FQNEAQ. This CDR3 is built from 15 residues. Trimming stripped 4 bases from V and 2 bases from J, with 14 bases between.

The rearrangement uses TRBV19 and TRBJ2-1; tentatively, D is TRBD2 (6 bases). V was shortened by 0 bases and J by 9 bases, with 21 bases between the two germline ends. The CDR3 runs 17 residues. The V gene's germline CDR1 is LNHDA and CDR2 SQIVND (reference sequence). The CDR3 region is CASSIDRDSRPPPEQFF. The CDR3, as DNA: TGTGCCAGTAGTATAGATAGGGACTCGAGGCCTCCTCCTGAGCAGTTCTTC.

This clone has a single count. J is TRBJ2-5 and V is TRBV4-3; D remains unclear. V was shortened by 4 bases and J by 5 bases, with 8 bases between the two germline ends. CDR3 length: 12 amino acids. The germline gives CDR1 LGHNA, CDR2 YSLEER. In nucleotides, the CDR3 is TGCGCCAGCAGCCGTACCGGGGAGACCCAGTACTTC. It translates to CASSRTGETQYF.

The chain recombines TRBV12-5 with TRBJ1-1; D unclear. Germline V gene lookup returns CDR1 LGHNT and CDR2 FRNRAP. V dropped 2 bases and J dropped 5 bases, with 15 bases sitting between them. This CDR3 is built from 15 residues. CDR3 DNA sequence: TGTGCTAGTGGTTTGATTGTGGGTGCGGGGACTGAAGCTTTCTTT. Amino acid sequence: CASGLIVGAGTEAFF.

This clone was detected a few times. V is TRBV5-4 and J is TRBJ2-2; 9 nucleotides match TRBD1. V was clipped by 5 bases and J by 6 bases; unmatched bases: 11. Germline CDR1 is SGHNT and CDR2 is YYREEE (reference sequence). This CDR3 is built from 16 residues. In DNA, the CDR3 is TGTGCCAGCAGTCGCCCCCGGGACAGGGACCCCGGGGAGCTGTTTTTT. Translated, it gives CASSRPRDRDPGELFF. The whole variable domain, filled in from reference TRBV5-4 and TRBJ2-2, reads ETGVTQSPTHLIKTRGQQVTLRCSSQSGHNTVSWYQQALGQGPQFIFQYYREEENGRGNFPPRFSGLQFPNYSSELNVNALELDDSALYLCASSRPRDRDPGELFFGEGSRLTVL.

The chain carries TRBV9 and TRBJ1-6; 8 bases are shared with TRBD1. Looked up from germline, CDR1 is SGDLS and CDR2 is YYNGEE. V dropped 0 bases and J dropped 12; count of bases not matched to a gene: 8. The CDR3 runs 15 residues. The CDR3: CASSVGGTGQVPLHF. DNA of the CDR3: TGTGCCAGCAGCGTAGGGGGGACAGGCCAAGTACCCCTCCACTTT.

The chain uses TRBV29-1 and TRBJ2-3, with TRBD2 identical over 11 bases. V trimming: 3 bases; J trimming: 6 bases; junction bases outside the gene matches: 5. The CDR3 is 14 amino acids. CDR1 is SQVTM, CDR2 ANQGSEA, per germline. The CDR3: CSVDLTSGVDTQYF. The CDR3 DNA is TGCAGCGTTGATTTGACTAGCGGGGTTGATACGCAGTATTTT.

The rearrangement joins TRBV5-4 to TRBJ1-2; possibly TRBD1 for D (6 bases). This CDR3 is 15 amino acids long. CDR1 is SGHNT and CDR2 is YYREEE in the germline V gene (reference sequence). The V end lost 4 bases, the J end lost 5 bases, and 18 bases lay between the germline ends. Here the CDR3 DNA reads TGTGCCAGCAGCCCCAGACCAGGGGAGACGTATGGCTACACCTTC. This gives the protein CASSPRPGETYGYTF.

V gene TRBV5-7 combines with J gene TRBJ2-2; 9 bases are a match to TRBD2. TRBV5-7 is reported as an ORF; its role is uncertain. V was clipped by 0 bases and J by 4 bases; unmatched bases: 7. This CDR3 is built from 17 residues. For the CDR3, the DNA is TGTGCCAGCAGCTTGGGGCCTAGCGGGGAAATCACCGGGGAGCTGTTTTTT. Encoded protein: CASSLGPSGEITGELFF.

V usage is TRBV7-2 and J usage is TRBJ1-6; 7 positions match TRBD1. Looked up from germline, CDR1 is SGHTA and CDR2 is FQGNSA. The CDR3 extends over 15 amino acids. V dropped 6 bases and J dropped 13; count of bases not matched to a gene: 15. The CDR3 loop reads CASSRTGTDVSPLHF. The CDR3 DNA reads TGTGCCAGCAGTCGAACCGGGACAGACGTTTCCCCCCTCCACTTT.

The chain carries TRBV15 and TRBJ1-4, with D possibly being TRBD1 (5 bases). The germline V and J ends were trimmed by 0 bases and 8 bases, with 13 bases remaining between them. The CDR3 has 15 residues. Germline V lookup: CDR1 LNHNV, CDR2 YYDKDF (reference sequence). The CDR3 here is CATSRDWQGGEKLFF. In DNA, the CDR3 is TGTGCCACCAGCAGAGATTGGCAGGGTGGGGAAAAACTGTTTTTT.

V gene TRBV7-8 combines with J gene TRBJ2-3; D gene uncertain. V lost 0 bases to trimming and J lost 7 bases, with 11 bases between them. The germline gives CDR1 SGHVS, CDR2 FQNEAQ. The CDR3 consists of 14 residues. Written as DNA, the CDR3 is TGTGCCAGCAGCTTAGCTCCTGGTAGTCATACGCAGTATTTT. Encoded protein: CASSLAPGSHTQYF.

The J gene is TRBJ2-1, the V gene TRBV9; a weak D match, TRBD2 (5 bases). The CDR3 is made up of 14 amino acids. Germline assignment: CDR1 SGDLS and CDR2 YYNGEE. Trimming removed 3 bases at V and 7 bases at J, with 14 bases between. The CDR3 sequence is CASSAGLSGNEQFF. CDR3 DNA: TGTGCCAGCAGCGCCGGACTGAGCGGTAATGAGCAGTTCTTC.

The chain is built from TRBV11-3 and TRBJ2-2, with a tentative D call TRBD2 (6 bases). Looked up from germline, CDR1 is SGHNT and CDR2 is YENEEA. The length of the CDR3 is 16 residues. V lost 4 bases and J lost 3, with 15 bases in between. CDR3 nucleotide sequence: TGTGCCAGCAGCTCGGGACTCAAGGCGGACACCGGGGAGCTGTTTTTT. Its protein is CASSSGLKADTGELFF.